This record covers a single TCR beta chain. Here immunoSEQ multiplex PCR was the method, and the copy in TCRdb shows in-frame clones only, minus some. Of some 78,000 clones listed, just under 85% are singletons. This specimen belongs to a study of T cells in localized non-small cell lung cancer. The CDR3 consists of 16 residues. Trimming at V came to 5 bases and at J to 5 bases, leaving 13 bases not matched to a gene. Germline CDR1 and CDR2: MNHEY and SMNVEV (reference sequence). The J gene is TRBJ2-3, the V gene TRBV27, with TRBD2 matching 7 bases. The sequencing used peripheral blood, collected before any cancer treatment. The receptor's source is a man between 40 and 75 years old with stage I lung adenocarcinoma. CDR3 loop: CASSPHRAGVRDTQYF. CDR3 DNA: TGTGCCAGCAGTCCCCACCGGGCGGGAGTTAGAGATACGCAGTATTTT.